This T cell receptor beta chain was sequenced in a study of identical twins. TCRdb processed the 5' RACE reads anew with MiXCR; each CDR3 protein has one entry. Of about 890,000 distinct CDR3 sequences listed, approximately 13% are singletons. This clonotype was observed a few times. CDR3 size: 16 residues. V lost 2 bases and J lost 0, with 12 bases in between. Germline values: CDR1 SGHRS, CDR2 YFSETQ. In addition, the sample was reused for a study of yellow fever vaccine responses in identical twins.

This TCR derives from a woman younger than 35 in good health. Specimen: PBMCs. J is TRBJ2-1 and V is TRBV5-1; possibly TRBD1 for D (5 bases). The CDR3 nucleotides read TGCGCCAGCAGCTTAGTAGGGGAAAGCTCCTACAATGAGCAGTTCTTC. Translated, it gives CASSLVGESSYNEQFF.